This T cell receptor (beta chain) comes out of a study of T cells expressing NK-cell markers. Study in general: Source material for TCR beta repertoires consisted of sorted CD3+CD56+NKG2C+, CD3+CD56+NKG2C- and CD3+CD56-NKG2C+ T cells. Most of the eight sequenced donors tested HCMV-seropositive; one tested seronegative. The study, taken as a whole, reports: These clonotypes also led the CD3+CD56-NKG2C+ fraction in a handful of donors. The share of CD8+ T cells held by dominant NKG2C+ clonotypes was about 1.0-7.5% in roughly 6 donors.

For this clonotype: Antigen: not known.

TCRdb re-called the 5' RACE reads and gives one entry per CDR3 protein, without DNA. Listed are 200,000 to 300,000 distinct CDR3 sequences; approximately 0.39% falls within the top ten. Material for sequencing was blood T cells: a sorted CD56 or NKG2C T cell subset, CD4+ or CD8+ T cells, or bulk PBMC T cells (not recorded which). This sequence originates from a man between 18 and 29 years old in good health.

CDR3 protein: CASSLEGAKGETQYF. The rearrangement links TRBV5-4 to TRBJ2-5; TCRdb designates TRBD1, a call that cannot be tested without DNA. This CDR3 has 15 amino acids. Germline loops: CDR1 SGHNT, CDR2 YYREEE (reference sequence).